This record concerns one T cell receptor beta chain sequence. In the original workflow: Amplified reference gene primers provided the basis for estimating nucleated cell counts. Data came from immunoSEQ multiplex PCR; TCRdb stores just in-frame clones and leaves some out. Clonal size and the V and J genes are those of that table, whereas D and trimming came from the DNA. The sample has 150,000 to 250,000 clones, 90% to 95% seen once. The length of the CDR3 is 15 residues. V lost 5 bases, J lost 1 base, and 11 bases lay in between. Germline CDR1 reads SGHAT; CDR2 reads FQNNGV. The data were taken from a study of blood T cell repertoires in COVID-19.

Sequenced sample: peripheral blood. The rearrangement uses TRBV11-2 and TRBJ2-2, with a weak D call TRBD1 (5 bases). This clonotype was sampled from a man between 25 and 39 years old with COVID-19, enrolled during active disease. As DNA, the CDR3 is TGTGCCAGCAGCCTACACGACAGGAACACCGGGGAGCTGTTTTTT. This gives the protein CASSLHDRNTGELFF.